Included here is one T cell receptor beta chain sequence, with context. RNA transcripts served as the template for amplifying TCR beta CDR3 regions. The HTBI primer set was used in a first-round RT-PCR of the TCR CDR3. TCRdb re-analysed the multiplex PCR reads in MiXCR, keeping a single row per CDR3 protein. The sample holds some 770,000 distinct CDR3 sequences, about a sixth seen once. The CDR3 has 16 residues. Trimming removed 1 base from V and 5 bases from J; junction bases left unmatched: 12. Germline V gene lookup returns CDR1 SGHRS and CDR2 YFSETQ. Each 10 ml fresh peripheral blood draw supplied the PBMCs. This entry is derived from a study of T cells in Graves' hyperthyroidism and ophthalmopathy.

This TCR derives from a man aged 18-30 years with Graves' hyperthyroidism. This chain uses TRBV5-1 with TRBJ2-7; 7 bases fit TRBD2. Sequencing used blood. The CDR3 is CASSLRAGPLRNEQYF. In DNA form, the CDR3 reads TGCGCCAGCAGCTTGCGAGCGGGGCCTCTCCGGAACGAGCAGTACTTC.